This T cell receptor beta chain was sequenced during a study of T cells in Graves' hyperthyroidism and ophthalmopathy. CDR1 and CDR2 (germline): MNHEY, SVGEGT. The V segment lost 2 bases and the J segment 2 bases; nucleotides outside the gene matches: 6. This CDR3 region has 17 residues. The investigators amplified TCR beta CDR3 regions from RNA transcripts. RT-PCR in the first round (using the HTBI primer set) targeted the TCR CDR3. TCRdb itself ran the multiplex PCR reads through MiXCR, one entry per CDR3 protein. The sample has approximately 600,000 distinct CDR3 sequences, under 15% seen once; the top ten hold about 3.9%. This clonotype was counted at least ten times.

V gene TRBV6-2 or TRBV6-3 combines with J gene TRBJ2-7; 13 positions match TRBD2. The specimen was blood. The sequence derives from a woman aged 40 to 50 with Graves' ophthalmopathy. The CDR3 loop is CASSYHPTSGRPYEQYF. The CDR3 nucleotides read TGTGCCAGCAGTTACCACCCGACTAGCGGGAGGCCCTACGAGCAGTACTTC.